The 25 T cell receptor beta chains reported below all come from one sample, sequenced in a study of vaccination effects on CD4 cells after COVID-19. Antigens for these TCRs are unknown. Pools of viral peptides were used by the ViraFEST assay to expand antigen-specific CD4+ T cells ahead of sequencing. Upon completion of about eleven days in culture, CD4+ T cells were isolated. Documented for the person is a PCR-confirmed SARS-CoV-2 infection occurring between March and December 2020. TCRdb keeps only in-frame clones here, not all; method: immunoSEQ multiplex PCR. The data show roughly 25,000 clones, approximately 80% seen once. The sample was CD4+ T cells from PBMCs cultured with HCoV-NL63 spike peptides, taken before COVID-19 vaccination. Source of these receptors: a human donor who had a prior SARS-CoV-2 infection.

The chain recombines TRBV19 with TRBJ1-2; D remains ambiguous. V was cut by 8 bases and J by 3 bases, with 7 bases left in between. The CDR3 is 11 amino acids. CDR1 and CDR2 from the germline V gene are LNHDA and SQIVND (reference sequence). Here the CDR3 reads CASSADYGYTF. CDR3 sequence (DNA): TGTGCCAGTTCGGCAGACTATGGCTACACCTTC. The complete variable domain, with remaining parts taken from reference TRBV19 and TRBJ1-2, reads DGGITQSPKYLFRKEGQNVTLSCEQNLNHDAMYWYRQDPGQGLRLIYYSQIVNDFQKGDIAEGYSVSREKKESFPLTVTSAQKNPTAFYLCASSADYGYTFGSGTRLTVV.

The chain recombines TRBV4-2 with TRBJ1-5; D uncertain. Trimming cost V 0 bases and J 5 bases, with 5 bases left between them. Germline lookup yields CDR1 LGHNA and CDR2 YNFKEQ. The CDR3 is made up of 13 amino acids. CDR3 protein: CASSQERDQPQHF. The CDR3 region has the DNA TGTGCCAGCAGCCAAGAGAGGGATCAGCCCCAGCATTTT.

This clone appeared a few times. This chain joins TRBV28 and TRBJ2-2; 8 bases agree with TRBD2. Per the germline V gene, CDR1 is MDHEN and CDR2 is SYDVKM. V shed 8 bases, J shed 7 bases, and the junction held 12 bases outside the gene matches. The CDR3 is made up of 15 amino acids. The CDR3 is CASETPSGHGGELFF. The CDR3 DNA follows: TGTGCCAGCGAAACCCCTAGCGGGCACGGCGGGGAGCTGTTTTTT.

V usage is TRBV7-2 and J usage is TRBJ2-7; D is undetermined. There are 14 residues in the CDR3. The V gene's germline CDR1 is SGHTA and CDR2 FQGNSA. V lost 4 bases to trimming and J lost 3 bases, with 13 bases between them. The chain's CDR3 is CASSSTIWGYEQYF. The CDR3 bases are TGTGCCAGCAGCTCCACCATCTGGGGCTACGAGCAGTACTTC.

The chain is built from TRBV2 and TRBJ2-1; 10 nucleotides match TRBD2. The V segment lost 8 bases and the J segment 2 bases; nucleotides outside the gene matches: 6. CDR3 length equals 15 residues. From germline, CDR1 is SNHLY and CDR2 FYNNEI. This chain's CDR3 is CASSQAGGPYNEQFF. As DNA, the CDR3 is TGTGCCAGCTCACAAGCGGGAGGGCCCTACAATGAGCAGTTCTTC.

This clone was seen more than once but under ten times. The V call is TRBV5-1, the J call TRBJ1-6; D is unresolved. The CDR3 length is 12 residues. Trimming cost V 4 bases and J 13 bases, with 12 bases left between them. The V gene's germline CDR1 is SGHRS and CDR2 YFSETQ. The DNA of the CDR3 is TGCGCCAGCAGCCCCCAGATGGGGCCCCTCCACTTT. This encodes CASSPQMGPLHF.

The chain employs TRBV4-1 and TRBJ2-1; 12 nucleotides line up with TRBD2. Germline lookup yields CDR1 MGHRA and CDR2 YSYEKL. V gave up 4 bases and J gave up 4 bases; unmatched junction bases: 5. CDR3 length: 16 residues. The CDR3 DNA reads TGCGCCAGCAGCCGTCTAGCGGGAGGGAGATACAATGAGCAGTTCTTC. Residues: CASSRLAGGRYNEQFF.

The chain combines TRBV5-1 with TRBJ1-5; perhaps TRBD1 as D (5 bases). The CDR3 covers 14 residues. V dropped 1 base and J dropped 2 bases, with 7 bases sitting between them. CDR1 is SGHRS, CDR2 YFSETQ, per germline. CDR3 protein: CASSLMGGNQPQHF. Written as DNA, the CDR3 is TGCGCCAGCAGCTTGATGGGGGGCAATCAGCCCCAGCATTTT.

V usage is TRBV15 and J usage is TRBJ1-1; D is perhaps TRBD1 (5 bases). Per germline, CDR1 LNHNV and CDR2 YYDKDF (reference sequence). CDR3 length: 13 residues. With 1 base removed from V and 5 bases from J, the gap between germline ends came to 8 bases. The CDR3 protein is CATSRGGGTEAFF. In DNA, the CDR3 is TGTGCCACCAGCAGAGGGGGGGGAACTGAAGCTTTCTTT.

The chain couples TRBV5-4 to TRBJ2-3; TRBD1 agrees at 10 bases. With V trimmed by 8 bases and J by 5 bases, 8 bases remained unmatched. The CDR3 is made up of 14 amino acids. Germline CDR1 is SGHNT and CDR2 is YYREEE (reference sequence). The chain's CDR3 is CASETGTGEDTQYF. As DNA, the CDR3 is TGTGCCAGTGAAACCGGGACAGGGGAAGATACGCAGTATTTT.

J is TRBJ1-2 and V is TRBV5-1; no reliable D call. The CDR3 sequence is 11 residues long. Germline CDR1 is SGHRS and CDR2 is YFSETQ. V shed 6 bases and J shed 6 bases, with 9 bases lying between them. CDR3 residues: CASTVGDGYTF. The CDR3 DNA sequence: TGCGCCAGCACTGTCGGGGATGGCTACACCTTC.

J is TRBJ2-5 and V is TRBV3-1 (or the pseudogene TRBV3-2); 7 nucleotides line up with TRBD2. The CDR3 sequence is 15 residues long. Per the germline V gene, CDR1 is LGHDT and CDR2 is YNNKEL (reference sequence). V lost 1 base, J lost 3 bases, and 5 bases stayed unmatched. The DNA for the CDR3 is TGTGCCAGCAGCCAAGTGAGGGCGGGAGAAGAGACCCAGTACTTC. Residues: CASSQVRAGEETQYF.

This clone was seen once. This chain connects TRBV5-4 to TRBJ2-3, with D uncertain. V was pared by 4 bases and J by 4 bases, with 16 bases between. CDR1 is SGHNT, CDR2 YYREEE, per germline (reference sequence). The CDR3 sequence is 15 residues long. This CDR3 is CASSLEGVRADTQYF. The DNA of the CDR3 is TGTGCCAGCAGCCTAGAAGGAGTTCGGGCAGATACGCAGTATTTT.

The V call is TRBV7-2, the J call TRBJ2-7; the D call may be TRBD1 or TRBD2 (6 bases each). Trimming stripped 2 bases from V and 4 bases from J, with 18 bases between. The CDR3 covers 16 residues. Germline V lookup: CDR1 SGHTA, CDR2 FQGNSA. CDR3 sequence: CASSLRAPGASYEQYF. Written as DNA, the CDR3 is TGTGCCAGCAGCTTACGGGCGCCGGGGGCCTCGTACGAGCAGTACTTC.

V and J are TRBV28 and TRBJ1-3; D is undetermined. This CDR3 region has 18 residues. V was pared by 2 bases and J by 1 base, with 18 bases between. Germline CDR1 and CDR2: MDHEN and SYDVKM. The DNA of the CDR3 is TGTGCCAGCAGTTTAGAGGGCTCCGATCATCCTTCTGGAAACACCATATATTTT. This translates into CASSLEGSDHPSGNTIYF.

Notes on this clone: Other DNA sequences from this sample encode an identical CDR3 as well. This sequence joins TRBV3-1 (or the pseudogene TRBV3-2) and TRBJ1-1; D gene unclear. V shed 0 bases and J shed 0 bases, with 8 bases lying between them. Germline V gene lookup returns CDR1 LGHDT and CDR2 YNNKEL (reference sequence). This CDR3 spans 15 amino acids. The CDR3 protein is CASSQDLGMNTEAFF. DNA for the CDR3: TGTGCCAGCAGCCAAGACCTAGGGATGAACACTGAAGCTTTCTTT.

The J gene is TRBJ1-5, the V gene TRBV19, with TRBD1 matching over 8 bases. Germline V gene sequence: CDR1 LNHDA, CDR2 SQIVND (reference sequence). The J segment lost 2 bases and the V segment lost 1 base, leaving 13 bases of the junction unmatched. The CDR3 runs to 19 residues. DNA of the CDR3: TGTGCCAGTAGTATAGGAGCAGGGGGCGCGGGGTTCGGCAATCAGCCCCAGCATTTT. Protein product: CASSIGAGGAGFGNQPQHF.

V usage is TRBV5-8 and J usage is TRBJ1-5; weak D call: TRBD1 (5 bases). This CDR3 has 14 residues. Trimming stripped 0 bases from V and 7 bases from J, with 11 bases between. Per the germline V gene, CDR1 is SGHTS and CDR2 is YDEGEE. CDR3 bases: TGTGCCAGCAGCTTGGCTCCCGGGGGGCAGCCCCAGCATTTT. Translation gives CASSLAPGGQPQHF.

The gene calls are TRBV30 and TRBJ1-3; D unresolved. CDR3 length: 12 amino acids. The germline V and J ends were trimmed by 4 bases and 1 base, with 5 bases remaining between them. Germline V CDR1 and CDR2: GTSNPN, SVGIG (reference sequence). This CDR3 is CAWITSGNTIYF. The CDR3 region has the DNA TGTGCCTGGATCACTTCTGGAAACACCATATATTTT.

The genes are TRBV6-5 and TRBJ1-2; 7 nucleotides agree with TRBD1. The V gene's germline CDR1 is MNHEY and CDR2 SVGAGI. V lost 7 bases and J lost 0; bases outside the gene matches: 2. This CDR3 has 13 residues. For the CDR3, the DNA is TGTGCCAGCAAAACAGGGGCTAACTATGGCTACACCTTC. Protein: CASKTGANYGYTF.

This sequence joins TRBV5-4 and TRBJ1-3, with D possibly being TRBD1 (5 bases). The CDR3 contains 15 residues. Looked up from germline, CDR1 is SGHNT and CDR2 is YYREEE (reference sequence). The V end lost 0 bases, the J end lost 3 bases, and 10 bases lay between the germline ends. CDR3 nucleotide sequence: TGTGCCAGCAGCTTGGATCGGGGGATTGGAAACACCATATATTTT. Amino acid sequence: CASSLDRGIGNTIYF.

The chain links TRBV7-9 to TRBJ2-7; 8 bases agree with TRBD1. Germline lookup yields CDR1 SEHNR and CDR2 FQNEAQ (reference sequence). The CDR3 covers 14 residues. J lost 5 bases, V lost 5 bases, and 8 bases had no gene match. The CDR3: CASSRQGIQHEQYF. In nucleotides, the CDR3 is TGTGCCAGCAGCCGACAGGGGATTCAACACGAGCAGTACTTC.

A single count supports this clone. In DNA, the CDR3 is TGTGCCAGCTCACCGAACTCAGGGGGAAGGGCAGCTTTCTTT. This translates into CASSPNSGGRAAFF. This chain uses TRBV18 with TRBJ1-1; TRBD1 matches at 7 bases. CDR1 is KGHSH and CDR2 is LQKENI in the germline V gene. The CDR3 consists of 14 residues. V trimming: 3 bases; J trimming: 10 bases; junction bases outside the gene matches: 11.

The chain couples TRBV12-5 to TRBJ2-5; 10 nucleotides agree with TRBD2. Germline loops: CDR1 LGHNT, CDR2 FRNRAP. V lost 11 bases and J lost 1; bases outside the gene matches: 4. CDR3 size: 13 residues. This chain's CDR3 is CASSSGGQETQYF. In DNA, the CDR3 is TGTGCTTCATCTAGCGGGGGCCAAGAGACCCAGTACTTC. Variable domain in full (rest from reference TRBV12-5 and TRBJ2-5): DARVTQTPRHKVTEMGQEVTMRCQPILGHNTVFWYRQTMMQGLELLAYFRNRAPLDDSGMPKDRFSAEMPDATLATLKIQPSEPRDSAVYFCASSSGGQETQYFGPGTRLLVL.

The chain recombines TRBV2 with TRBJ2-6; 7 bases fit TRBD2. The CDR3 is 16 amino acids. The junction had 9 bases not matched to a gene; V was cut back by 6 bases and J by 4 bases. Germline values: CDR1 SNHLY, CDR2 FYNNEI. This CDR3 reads CASRGGISGGANVLTF. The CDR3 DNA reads TGTGCCAGCAGGGGAGGGATTTCGGGAGGGGCCAACGTCCTGACTTTC.